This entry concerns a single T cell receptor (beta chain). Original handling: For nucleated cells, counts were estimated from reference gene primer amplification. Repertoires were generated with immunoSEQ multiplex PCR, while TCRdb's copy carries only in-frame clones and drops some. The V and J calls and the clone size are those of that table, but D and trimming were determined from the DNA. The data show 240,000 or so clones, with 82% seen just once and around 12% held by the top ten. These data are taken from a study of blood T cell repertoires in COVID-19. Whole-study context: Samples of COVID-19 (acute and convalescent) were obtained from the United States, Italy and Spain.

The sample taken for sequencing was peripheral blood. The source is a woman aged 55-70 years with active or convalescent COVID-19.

Here the CDR3 reads CASSPSLGESYNEQFF. For the CDR3, the DNA is TGTGCCAGCAGCCCCTCACTCGGGGAATCCTACAATGAGCAGTTCTTC. The rearrangement uses TRBV7-2 and TRBJ2-1; perhaps TRBD2 as D (5 bases). The germline V gene has CDR1 SGHTA and CDR2 FQGNSA. Trimming left V 5 bases short and J 1 base short, with 15 bases between. This CDR3 comprises 16 residues.